Listed below are T cell receptor beta chains from one sample, sequenced in a study of cytotoxic CD8 clonotypes in ibrutinib-treated CLL. Some clones are missing from TCRdb's copy, which holds only in-frame ones; the method was immunoSEQ multiplex PCR. The table includes around 200,000 clones, 75% to 85% detected once. The specimen comprised PBMCs, sampled after 12 months of ibrutinib treatment. These receptors originate from a human donor with chronic lymphocytic leukemia. Each CDR3 is given with its conserved first and last residue. Not every row has a clone size; where given, it reads once, few, many or a size class.

v_gene	abundance	j_gene	CDR3aa
TRBV9	few	TRBJ1-3	CASSAQEGSGNTIYF
TRBV5-1	.	TRBJ1-2	CASSLFGVDYTF
TRBV7-6	.	TRBJ1-1	CASSSPPLDRSAEAFF
TRBV7-9	.	TRBJ2-5	CASSSTTGTQETQYF
TRBV9	.	TRBJ1-1	CASSPLTEAFF
TRBV19	few	TRBJ2-7	CASSIAHTGYHDEQYF
TRBV10-1	.	TRBJ2-2	CASSGSGRGMRELFF
TRBV6-1	.	TRBJ2-3	CASRELAGERTDTQYF
TRBV7-9	.	TRBJ1-6	CASSFTDSSLPLHF
TRBV7-8	few	TRBJ1-5	CASSSRDSSNQPQHF
TRBV27	.	TRBJ2-4	CASSLRGTKNIQYF
TRBV5-1	.	TRBJ2-5	CASSLRGGQGAGKTQYF
TRBV5-1	.	TRBJ1-4	CASSPYGTGVGNEKLFF
TRBV2	.	TRBJ1-2	CASTANYGYTF
TRBV6-4	.	TRBJ1-5	CASSEQPNQPQHF
TRBV6-1	few	TRBJ2-3	CASSEGTGGADTQYF
TRBV2	once	TRBJ1-1	CASSEGGPEAFF
TRBV5-4	once	TRBJ2-1	CASSAGTSIDNEQFF
TRBV19	.	TRBJ1-1	CASRRQSNTEAFF
TRBV7-9	.	TRBJ2-7	CASSLPTGYEQYF
TRBV4-1	.	TRBJ1-2	CASSQVSQGALSTF
TRBV27	.	TRBJ2-7	CASSFVGGVSSYEQYF
TRBV7-8	once	TRBJ2-1	CASSLSRGRAYNEQFF
TRBV6-4	.	TRBJ2-4	CASSSLAKNIQYF
TRBV29-1	few	TRBJ2-3	CSVEPLAGGRDTQYF
TRBV27	.	TRBJ2-7	CASTGQGAPYEQYF
TRBV5-4	.	TRBJ2-5	CASRRDRGETQYF
TRBV6-1	.	TRBJ2-7	CASSVRGHEQYF
TRBV25-1	.	TRBJ2-5	CASSPRGGKETQYF
TRBV4-2	few	TRBJ2-7	CASSQGAGGGNYEQYF
TRBV6-1	.	TRBJ2-1	CASSRNNEQFF